This T cell receptor beta chain originates from a study of blood T cell repertoires in COVID-19. Data came from immunoSEQ multiplex PCR; TCRdb stores just in-frame clones and leaves some out. Of around 37,000 clones detected, approximately 86% appear once; the ten largest clones hold 20% to 25%. The sequence was collected from a man in his sixties with acute or convalescent COVID-19. Sequenced material: peripheral blood.

The CDR3 sequence is CASSTSGGWYEQYF. CDR3 DNA sequence: TGCGCCAGCAGCACATCAGGGGGCTGGTACGAGCAGTACTTC. This chain links TRBV5-1 with TRBJ2-7; 8 nucleotides align to TRBD1. This CDR3 is 14 amino acids long. Germline values: CDR1 SGHRS, CDR2 YFSETQ. The V gene end was trimmed by 4 bases and the J gene end by 4 bases; junction bases not matched to a gene: 7.